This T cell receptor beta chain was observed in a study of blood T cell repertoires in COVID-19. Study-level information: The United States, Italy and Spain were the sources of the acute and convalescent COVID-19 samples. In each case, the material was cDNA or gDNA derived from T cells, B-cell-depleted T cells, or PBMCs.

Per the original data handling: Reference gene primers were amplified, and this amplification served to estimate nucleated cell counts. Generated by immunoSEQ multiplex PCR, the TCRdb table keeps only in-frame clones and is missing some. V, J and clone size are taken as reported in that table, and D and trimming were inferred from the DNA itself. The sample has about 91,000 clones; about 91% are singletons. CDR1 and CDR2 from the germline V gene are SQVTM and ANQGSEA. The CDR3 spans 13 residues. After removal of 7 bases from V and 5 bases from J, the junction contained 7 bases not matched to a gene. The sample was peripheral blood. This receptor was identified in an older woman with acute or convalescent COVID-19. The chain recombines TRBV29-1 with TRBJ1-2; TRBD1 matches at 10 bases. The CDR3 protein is CSATPGQGYGYTF. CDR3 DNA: TGCAGCGCCACCCCGGGACAGGGGTATGGCTACACCTTC.